This T cell receptor beta chain stems from a study of blood T cells in healthy people across ages. Study-level results: Per million T cells, the diversity of TCR beta decreased roughly linearly as age advanced.

The V gene lost 4 bases and the J gene lost 3 bases, with 15 bases spanning the gap. Germline loops: CDR1 ENHRY, CDR2 SYGVKD. There are 15 residues in the CDR3. Isolated PBMCs totaled at least 6 million in each sample. At least 5.5 micrograms of total RNA were extracted per sample. The second PCR ran about 6 to 11 cycles with a sample-barcoded 5' primer and J-beta primers. TCRdb analysed the 5' RACE reads with MiXCR anew, one entry per CDR3 protein. The sample carries about 1.1 million distinct CDR3 sequences, 35% to 40% recorded once. A remark on this clonotype: As yet, its antigen is unknown.

The chain is built from TRBV10-3 and TRBJ1-1; the D gene is possibly TRBD1 (5 bases). The sequenced sample consisted of blood. This receptor was taken from a man aged 18 to 30 in good health. CDR3 loop: CAISAKIQDDTEAFF. CDR3 DNA: TGTGCCATCAGTGCAAAAATACAGGATGACACTGAAGCTTTCTTT.